A single sample is the source of the 8 T cell receptor beta chains below, sequenced in a study of blood T cell repertoires in COVID-19 (dated by TCRdb to 2018 to 2020). Library method: the immunoSEQ multiplex PCR assay. TCRdb carries this immuneACCESS record with in-frame sequences only. Its versions omit some clonotypes, under half of them owing to an unresolved V gene in the studies checked, with the rest unexplained. Present in this sample are about 220,000 clones, around 89% of which were seen just once. The top ten hold 3% to 4% of the sample. Sequences were obtained from PBMCs or T cells enriched from blood (not recorded which). These receptor sequences come from a woman between 18 and 30 years old in a cohort exposed to, infected with or recovered from COVID-19 (not recorded which).

DNA of the CDR3: TGCAGCGTCTTAGGGACAGGGCGGGGGAACACTGAAGCTTTCTTT. This encodes CSVLGTGRGNTEAFF. This chain links TRBV29-1 with TRBJ1-1; 9 nucleotides agree with TRBD1. Trimming cost V 6 bases and J 1 base; bases outside gene matches: 9. Germline CDR1 is SQVTM and CDR2 is ANQGSEA. The CDR3 is 15 residues long.

The CDR3 bases are TGTGCCAGTAGTATAGGGTTCAGGACTAGCGACGAGCAGTACTTC. It specifies CASSIGFRTSDEQYF. This sequence joins TRBV19 and TRBJ2-7, with 9 positions matching TRBD2. V dropped 1 base and J dropped 5; count of bases not matched to a gene: 6. The CDR3 is 15 amino acids. Germline V gene lookup returns CDR1 LNHDA and CDR2 SQIVND (reference sequence).

The chain recombines TRBV9 with TRBJ2-3, with 8 bases lining up with TRBD2. Germline CDR1 is SGDLS and CDR2 is YYNGEE. V shed 0 bases, J shed 2 bases, and the junction held 5 bases outside the gene matches. The CDR3 sequence is 16 residues long. This CDR3 is CASSVVASGYTDTQYF. The CDR3 nucleotides are TGTGCCAGCAGCGTAGTGGCTAGCGGGTACACAGATACGCAGTATTTT.

This chain links TRBV2 with TRBJ1-4, with 9 bases lining up with TRBD1. The CDR3 sequence is 13 residues long. CDR1 and CDR2 from the germline V gene are SNHLY and FYNNEI. Trimming took 10 bases from V and 4 from J; bases not matched to a gene: 4. The DNA for the CDR3 is TGTGCCACTCGGACAGGGGTTAATGAAAAACTGTTTTTT. The encoded protein is CATRTGVNEKLFF.

The chain employs TRBV12-3 or TRBV12-4 and TRBJ2-1; D is perhaps TRBD2 (6 bases). The CDR3 consists of 12 residues. Trimming removed 5 bases at V and 7 bases at J, with 9 bases between. CDR3 amino acids: CASSGTPNEQFF. CDR3 nucleotide sequence: TGTGCCAGCAGTGGGACTCCTAATGAGCAGTTCTTC.

This clone was recorded a few times. This chain joins TRBV5-4 and TRBJ2-2; 10 nucleotides agree with TRBD2. The CDR3 runs 16 residues. Germline-derived CDR1 and CDR2 are SGHNT and YYREEE (reference sequence). V lost 3 bases to trimming and J lost 5 bases; unmatched junction nucleotides: 7. The CDR3: CASSSLAGGSTGELFF. The CDR3 DNA reads TGTGCCAGCAGCTCCTTAGCGGGGGGCAGTACCGGGGAGCTGTTTTTT.

This chain joins TRBV6-5 and TRBJ2-7, with 7 bases aligning to TRBD1. Germline CDR1 is MNHEY and CDR2 is SVGAGI. V gave up 0 bases and J gave up 3 bases; unmatched junction bases: 2. The CDR3 sequence is 14 residues long. CDR3 amino acids: CASSYSDRLYEQYF. In nucleotides, the CDR3 is TGTGCCAGCAGTTACTCGGACAGGCTCTACGAGCAGTACTTC.

The chain carries TRBV4-1 and TRBJ1-1, with D possibly being TRBD1 (5 bases). Germline CDR1 is MGHRA and CDR2 is YSYEKL. The V end was cut by 4 bases, the J end by 3 bases, with 9 bases between. The CDR3 spans 13 residues. CDR3 region: CASSPAGDTEAFF. The DNA of the CDR3 is TGCGCCAGCAGCCCCGCGGGGGACACTGAAGCTTTCTTT.